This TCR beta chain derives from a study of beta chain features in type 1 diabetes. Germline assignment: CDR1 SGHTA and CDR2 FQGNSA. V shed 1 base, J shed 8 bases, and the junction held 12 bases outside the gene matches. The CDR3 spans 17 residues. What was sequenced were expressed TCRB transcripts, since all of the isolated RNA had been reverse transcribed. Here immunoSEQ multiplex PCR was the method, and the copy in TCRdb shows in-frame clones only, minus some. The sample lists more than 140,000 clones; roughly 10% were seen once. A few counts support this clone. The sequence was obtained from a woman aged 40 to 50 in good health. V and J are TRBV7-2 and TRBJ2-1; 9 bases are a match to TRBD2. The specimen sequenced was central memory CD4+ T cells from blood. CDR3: CASSLVHGSGGGYEQFF. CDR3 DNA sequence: TGTGCCAGCAGCTTAGTTCACGGTAGCGGGGGTGGATATGAGCAGTTCTTC. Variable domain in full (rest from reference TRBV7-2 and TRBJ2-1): GAGVSQSPSNKVTEKGKDVELRCDPISGHTALYWYRQSLGQGLEFLIYFQGNSAPDKSGLPSDRFSAERTGGSVSTLTIQRTQQEDSAVYLCASSLVHGSGGGYEQFFGPGTRLTVL.